The sequence of this TCR beta chain was determined in a study of blood T cell repertoires in COVID-19. Overall study: Samples came from the United States, Italy and Spain, spanning acute and convalescent COVID-19. From T cells, B-cell-depleted T cells, or PBMCs came the material, which was cDNA or gDNA.

Germline-derived CDR1 and CDR2 are MNHEY and SMNVEV (reference sequence). The V segment lost 6 bases and the J segment 3 bases; nucleotides outside the gene matches: 9. The CDR3 is made up of 16 amino acids. Profiling relied on immunoSEQ multiplex PCR, and the TCRdb table lists in-frame clones only, not all of them. Of 100,000 to 120,000 clones in the sample, 70% to 85% were seen once. The rearrangement links TRBV27 to TRBJ2-2; 8 positions match TRBD1. Sample: peripheral blood. The receptor was derived from a woman in her thirties or forties with acute or convalescent COVID-19. CDR3 DNA: TGTGCCAGCAGATACGGGACAGGACTATACACCGGGGAGCTGTTTTTT. This encodes CASRYGTGLYTGELFF.